The 2 T cell receptor beta chains presented below share a single source sample, sequenced in a study of blood T cell repertoires in COVID-19. Generated by immunoSEQ multiplex PCR, the TCRdb table keeps only in-frame clones and is missing some. In the table there are about 200,000 clones, 80% to 90% of which are singletons. The specimen sequenced was PBMCs or T cells enriched from blood (not recorded which). The receptors were sampled from a young woman who had recovered from COVID-19.

This clone was detected once. This chain uses TRBV7-2 with TRBJ1-6, with D unresolved. CDR3 length: 12 residues. The ends were cut back, 4 bases at V and 5 bases at J, with 3 bases in the middle. Germline lookup yields CDR1 SGHTA and CDR2 FQGNSA. The CDR3 DNA reads TGTGCCAGCAGCTCAAATAATTCACCCCTCCACTTT. Its translation: CASSSNNSPLHF.

The chain couples TRBV28 to TRBJ1-1; D is unresolved. The germline V gene encodes CDR1 MDHEN and CDR2 SYDVKM. The CDR3 spans 14 residues. The V end was cut by 3 bases, the J end by 4 bases, with 12 bases between. Here the CDR3 DNA reads TGTGCCAGCAGTTTTTATACCGCTAGCACTGAAGCTTTCTTT. This encodes CASSFYTASTEAFF.